This TCR beta chain was profiled in a study of T cells in Graves' hyperthyroidism and ophthalmopathy. A patient was excluded if there was uncontrolled infection, other autoimmune disease, pregnancy or lactation. The CDR3 is 12 residues long. Losses at the gene ends were 10 bases for V and 5 bases for J; bases not matched to a gene: 4. Per the germline V gene, CDR1 is ENHRY and CDR2 is SYGVKD. The sample holds many counts of this clonotype. RNA transcripts served as the template for amplifying TCR beta CDR3 regions. The study used the HTBI primer set for a first-round RT-PCR of the TCR CDR3. Each CDR3 protein is one row after TCRdb ran MiXCR on the multiplex PCR reads. The repertoire holds some 320,000 distinct CDR3 sequences, with approximately 14% as singletons.

The receptor was derived from a middle-aged woman with Graves' ophthalmopathy. Sequencing was carried out using blood. J is TRBJ2-7 and V is TRBV10-3; 11 bases align to TRBD1. CDR3 protein: CASGQGAHEQYF. The DNA for the CDR3 is TGTGCCAGCGGACAGGGGGCCCACGAGCAGTACTTC.